This T cell receptor beta chain is from a study of Ad26.COV2.S vaccination and SARS-CoV-2 variants. Clones were read by immunoSEQ multiplex PCR, and TCRdb kept only the in-frame ones, dropping some. The sample lists about 350,000 clones; 88% were seen once. Specified treatment: 15 to 20 received Ad26.COV2.S at low or high dose, single or two shots; about 5 received placebo; per-sample allocation not given. On day 63 after the first injection, vaccine and placebo recipients gave samples. This vaccine is an Ad26 vector that expresses the Wuhan-strain SARS-CoV-2 spike. Germline CDR1 is SGHKS and CDR2 is YYEKEE (reference sequence). This CDR3 region has 14 residues. Trimming left V 0 bases short and J 1 base short, with 8 bases between.

This TCR was sampled from a person between 18 and 65 years old who received the Ad26.COV2.S COVID-19 vaccine or a placebo. The source was peripheral blood, collected in a trial of Ad26.COV2.S vaccine versus placebo. The chain is built from TRBV5-5 and TRBJ2-7; D unresolved. CDR3: CASSLVGLSYEQYF. The CDR3 coding sequence is TGTGCCAGCAGCTTGGTAGGCCTATCCTACGAGCAGTACTTC.